The entry that follows covers one T cell receptor beta chain sequence. Its antigen remains unidentified. The trim removed 5 bases at V and 4 bases at J, leaving 6 bases unmatched. This CDR3 has 15 amino acids. Per germline, CDR1 MDHEN and CDR2 SYDVKM. The sample originates from a study of cytomegalovirus exposure and HLA in healthy donors. Use of 60 Vbeta and 13 Jbeta primers characterized the PCR. TCRdb keeps only in-frame clones here, not all; method: immunoSEQ multiplex PCR. Of roughly 170,000 clones listed, less than 80% are singletons. Study-wide points: A later analysis linked a missense variant in DCLRE1C to the trimming of TCR beta V and J genes.

Material for sequencing was PBMCs. V and J are TRBV28 and TRBJ1-2; 11 bases agree with TRBD1. The origin of this receptor is a female donor in good health and CMV-seronegative. The CDR3 DNA follows: TGTGCCAGCAGTCCGGGGACAGGGGGGACCTATGGCTACACCTTC. This sequence encodes CASSPGTGGTYGYTF.